The 11 T cell receptor beta chains given below trace back to one sample, sequenced in a study of T cell changes during pregnancy in multiple sclerosis. TCRdb's table, derived via immunoSEQ multiplex PCR, lists solely in-frame clones and lacks some. The data hold some 50,000 clones, with 85% to 90% observed a single time. This material consisted of peripheral blood, taken in the first trimester of pregnancy. The receptors were sampled from a female donor in good health, enrolled as a control in a pregnancy study.

This clone showed up just once. The chain couples TRBV15 to TRBJ2-5; tentatively, D is TRBD1 (5 bases). CDR3 size: 13 residues. Per the germline V gene, CDR1 is LNHNV and CDR2 is YYDKDF (reference sequence). The V gene lost 6 bases and the J gene lost 3 bases, with 11 bases spanning the gap. The DNA for the CDR3 is TGTGCCACCAGAGTGTTGGACAAAGAGACCCAGTACTTC. This codes for CATRVLDKETQYF.

CDR3 amino acids: CASSDRVSEAFF. CDR3 nucleotide sequence: TGTGCCAGCAGTGACAGGGTTTCCGAAGCTTTCTTT. The rearrangement joins TRBV2 to TRBJ1-1; tentative D call: TRBD1 (5 bases). V was trimmed by 3 bases and J by 8 bases, leaving 10 bases between them. This CDR3 contains 12 residues. Germline assignment: CDR1 SNHLY and CDR2 FYNNEI.

The chain carries TRBV6-6 and TRBJ2-2; perhaps TRBD2 as D (5 bases). The CDR3 is 15 amino acids. The ends were cut back, 7 bases at V and 6 bases at J, with 18 bases in the middle. Per the germline V gene, CDR1 is MNHNY and CDR2 is SVGAGI (reference sequence). CDR3 protein: CASTALDSHSGELFF. The CDR3, as DNA: TGTGCCAGCACCGCTTTGGACTCTCACTCCGGGGAGCTGTTTTTT.

CDR3 nucleotide sequence: TGCGCCAGCAGCTTCACCTACGGGGGCTATGGCTACACCTTC. As protein: CASSFTYGGYGYTF. This chain links TRBV5-1 with TRBJ1-2; weak D call: TRBD1 (5 bases). The length of the CDR3 is 14 residues. V gave up 2 bases and J gave up 4 bases, with 12 bases separating them. Per germline, CDR1 SGHRS and CDR2 YFSETQ.

J is TRBJ2-3 and V is TRBV9, with unresolved D. The CDR3 is made up of 15 amino acids. Deletions cut 0 bases from V and 0 bases from J, with 8 bases between. CDR1 is SGDLS, CDR2 YYNGEE, per germline. This CDR3 is CASSVATRSTDTQYF. In DNA form, the CDR3 reads TGTGCCAGCAGCGTAGCTACGAGGAGCACAGATACGCAGTATTTT.

V and J are TRBV30 and TRBJ2-1, with TRBD2 matching 11 bases. Germline lookup yields CDR1 GTSNPN and CDR2 SVGIG (reference sequence). J was trimmed by 8 bases and V by 0 bases; bases with no gene match: 6. The CDR3 has 15 residues. The CDR3 sequence is CAWSVALAGVDEQFF. CDR3 nucleotides: TGTGCCTGGAGTGTAGCACTAGCGGGAGTCGATGAGCAGTTCTTC. Full variable domain (outside the CDR3, taken from reference TRBV30 and TRBJ2-1): SQTIHQWPATLVQPVGSPLSLECTVEGTSNPNLYWYRQAAGRGLQLLFYSVGIGQISSEVPQNLSASRPQDRQFILSSKKLLLSDSGFYLCAWSVALAGVDEQFFGPGTRLTVL.

The CDR3: CASSPPNKLGTGNEKLFF. DNA of the CDR3: TGTGCCAGCTCACCACCGAACAAGCTCGGGACAGGGAATGAAAAACTGTTTTTT. The chain uses TRBV18 and TRBJ1-4, with 9 bases identical to TRBD1. The CDR3 runs 18 residues. V dropped 0 bases and J dropped 5; count of bases not matched to a gene: 10. Germline V lookup: CDR1 KGHSH, CDR2 LQKENI.

This chain uses TRBV18 with TRBJ2-7, with 7 bases lining up with TRBD1. The CDR3 loop spans 15 amino acids. Trimming took 5 bases from V and 2 from J; bases not matched to a gene: 9. Germline CDR1 KGHSH, CDR2 LQKENI. The CDR3 nucleotides read TGTGCCAGCTCAACCGGGACAGACCTGGCCTACGAGCAGTACTTC. Translation gives CASSTGTDLAYEQYF.

The J gene is TRBJ1-1, the V gene TRBV4-1, with D possibly matching TRBD1 (6 bases). Looked up from germline, CDR1 is MGHRA and CDR2 is YSYEKL. V was shortened by 2 bases and J by 3 bases, with 13 bases between the two germline ends. The CDR3 is made up of 15 amino acids. CDR3: CASSQKQQGDTEAFF. The CDR3 DNA sequence: TGCGCCAGCAGCCAAAAACAACAGGGCGACACTGAAGCTTTCTTT.

This sequence joins TRBV4-2 and TRBJ2-1; 7 bases fit TRBD2. Germline CDR1 and CDR2: LGHNA and YNFKEQ. The CDR3 sequence is 17 residues long. Germline trimming cut 4 bases from V and 1 base from J; bases unmatched to any gene: 10. CDR3 DNA: TGTGCCAGCAGCCGGCTCAAGGCGGGGGATTCCTACAATGAGCAGTTCTTC. Amino acids: CASSRLKAGDSYNEQFF.

The chain is built from TRBV7-9 and TRBJ2-5; a weak D match, TRBD1 (6 bases). The CDR3 spans 14 residues. From germline, CDR1 is SEHNR and CDR2 FQNEAQ (reference sequence). V lost 5 bases and J 3 bases, leaving 13 bases between the germline ends. The CDR3 is CASSRQALEETQYF. In DNA, the CDR3 is TGTGCCAGCAGCCGACAGGCGCTCGAAGAGACCCAGTACTTC. Variable domain in full (rest from reference TRBV7-9 and TRBJ2-5): DTGVSQNPRHKITKRGQNVTFRCDPISEHNRLYWYRQTLGQGPEFLTYFQNEAQLEKSRLLSDRFSAERPKGSFSTLEIQRTEQGDSAMYLCASSRQALEETQYFGPGTRLLVL.